This note documents a single TCR beta chain sequence. This sample stems from a study of cytomegalovirus exposure and HLA in healthy donors. Sequencing was performed with immunoSEQ multiplex PCR; in TCRdb, only in-frame clones are kept and a portion is missing. The profile covers 68,000 or so clones, with roughly 90% appearing a single time and 1% to 1.5% taken by the ten largest. Material: PBMCs. This TCR was recovered from a woman younger than 35 in good health and CMV-seronegative.

The CDR3 reads CASSVEASGSWETQYF. The CDR3 bases are TGTGCCAGCAGCGTAGAGGCTAGCGGGAGTTGGGAGACCCAGTACTTC. The rearrangement joins TRBV9 to TRBJ2-5; 10 bases align to TRBD2. Germline trimming cut 0 bases from V and 5 bases from J; bases unmatched to any gene: 7. Germline V lookup: CDR1 SGDLS, CDR2 YYNGEE. This CDR3 has 16 amino acids.